Listed here is a single T cell receptor beta chain. The antigen remains unidentified. The germline V gene encodes CDR1 SGDLS and CDR2 YYNGEE. Trimming left V 4 bases short and J 4 bases short, with 20 bases between. There are 17 residues in the CDR3. For TCR beta, libraries came from quantitative 5'-RACE with molecular barcodes. TCRdb itself ran the 5' RACE reads through MiXCR, one entry per CDR3 protein. The data show about 440,000 distinct CDR3 sequences, with under 20% seen just once and approximately 0.93% held by the top ten. This entry comes from a study of CD8 T cells in ankylosing spondylitis. General study results and limits: Typical of ankylosing spondylitis blood, it appeared, was a TCR beta motif of several highly homologous variants. In ankylosing spondylitis patients, matched synovial fluid reportedly showed significant enrichment of disease-linked clones. Disease-associated clonotypes exhibited CD8+ identity and were relatively infrequent in peripheral blood.

The chain joins TRBV9 to TRBJ2-2; D remains unclear. The TCR was taken from a male donor with ankylosing spondylitis. The specimen was blood, either unsorted or a sorted T cell fraction (not recorded which). The CDR3: CASSPLGGPSFTGELFF. CDR3 nucleotides: TGTGCCAGCAGCCCCCTGGGCGGCCCATCATTCACCGGGGAGCTGTTTTTT.